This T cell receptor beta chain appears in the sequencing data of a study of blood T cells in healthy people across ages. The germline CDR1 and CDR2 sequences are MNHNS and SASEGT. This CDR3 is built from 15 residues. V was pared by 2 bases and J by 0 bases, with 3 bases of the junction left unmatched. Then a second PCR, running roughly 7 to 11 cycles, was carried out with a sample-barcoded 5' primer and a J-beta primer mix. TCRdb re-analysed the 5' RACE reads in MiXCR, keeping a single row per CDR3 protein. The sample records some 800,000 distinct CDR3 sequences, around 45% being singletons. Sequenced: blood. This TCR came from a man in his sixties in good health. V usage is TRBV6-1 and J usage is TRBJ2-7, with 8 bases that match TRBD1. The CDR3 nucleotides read TGTGCCAGCAGTGAATTGGGACAGGCCTCCTACGAGCAGTACTTC. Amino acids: CASSELGQASYEQYF.